The 16 T cell receptor beta chains below come from one sample, sequenced in a study of blood T cell repertoires in COVID-19. Clones were read by immunoSEQ multiplex PCR, and TCRdb kept only the in-frame ones, dropping some. The data show about 77,000 clones, roughly 78% seen once. The sample comprised peripheral blood. The receptors come from an older woman with acute or convalescent COVID-19.

This clone was recorded a few times. The chain links TRBV4-1 to TRBJ2-2; 10 bases fit TRBD1. The CDR3 has 16 amino acids. V lost 5 bases, J lost 4 bases, and 7 bases stayed unmatched. The germline gives CDR1 MGHRA, CDR2 YSYEKL. CDR3 amino acids: CASSKSGTGATGELFF. The CDR3, as DNA: TGCGCCAGCAGCAAATCCGGGACAGGGGCCACCGGGGAGCTGTTTTTT.

This sequence joins TRBV5-8 and TRBJ2-4; possibly TRBD2 for D (6 bases). The germline gives CDR1 SGHTS, CDR2 YDEGEE. V was clipped by 3 bases and J by 2 bases, with 21 bases between them. The CDR3 extends over 18 amino acids. Here the CDR3 DNA reads TGTGCCAGCAGCTCATCGGGACTCCACAGATTGACCAAAAACATTCAGTACTTC. Translating gives CASSSSGLHRLTKNIQYF.

This chain links TRBV7-9 with TRBJ2-7, with TRBD2 matching over 13 bases. Germline V gives CDR1 SEHNR, CDR2 FQNEAQ (reference sequence). The CDR3 covers 17 residues. V was pared by 4 bases and J by 0 bases, with 6 bases of the junction left unmatched. The CDR3 sequence: CASSSTSGGSSSYEQYF. The CDR3 DNA is TGTGCCAGCAGCTCGACTAGCGGGGGGTCCAGCTCCTACGAGCAGTACTTC.

This chain uses TRBV7-9 with TRBJ2-3; the match to TRBD1 covers 8 bases. The CDR3 extends over 12 amino acids. After removal of 5 bases from V and 5 bases from J, the junction contained 0 bases not matched to a gene. CDR1 SEHNR and CDR2 FQNEAQ come from the germline V gene (reference sequence). As DNA, the CDR3 is TGTGCCAGCAGCACAGGGGGAGATACGCAGTATTTT. Encoded protein: CASSTGGDTQYF.

This clone came up a few times. The chain combines TRBV6-2 or TRBV6-3 with TRBJ2-7; D perhaps matches TRBD1 (5 bases). Germline loops: CDR1 MNHEY, CDR2 SVGEGT. The CDR3 is 13 residues long. Deletions cut 5 bases from V and 3 bases from J, with 11 bases between. CDR3 in amino acids: CASSAGANYEQYF. CDR3 in DNA: TGTGCCAGCAGTGCTGGGGCGAACTACGAGCAGTACTTC.

V and J are TRBV5-1 and TRBJ1-2; 7 bases match TRBD1. CDR3 size: 16 residues. CDR1 and CDR2 from the germline V gene are SGHRS and YFSETQ. Trimming removed 2 bases from V and 3 bases from J; junction bases left unmatched: 10. This CDR3 reads CASSFGTDRPYYGYTF. DNA for the CDR3: TGCGCCAGCAGCTTCGGGACAGATCGGCCCTACTATGGCTACACCTTC.

The chain is built from TRBV12-3 or TRBV12-4 and TRBJ2-7; 7 bases agree with TRBD1. Unmatched junction bases numbered 2, after V lost 6 bases and J lost 3 bases. This CDR3 is 12 amino acids long. The CDR3 is CASSPGGYEQYF. In DNA, the CDR3 is TGTGCCAGCAGCCCAGGGGGCTACGAGCAGTACTTC.

The chain joins TRBV29-1 to TRBJ1-2; no reliable D call. The CDR3 runs 12 residues. The germline CDR1 and CDR2 sequences are SQVTM and ANQGSEA. V was trimmed by 4 bases and J by 3 bases, leaving 9 bases between them. The chain's CDR3 is CSVGVGDYGYTF. The CDR3 nucleotides read TGCAGCGTTGGGGTCGGGGACTATGGCTACACCTTC.

The CDR3 is CASSGGESEAFF. Written as DNA, the CDR3 is TGTGCCAGCTCCGGGGGGGAATCTGAAGCTTTCTTT. This chain links TRBV9 with TRBJ1-1; the D gene is possibly TRBD1 (5 bases). Per the germline V gene, CDR1 is SGDLS and CDR2 is YYNGEE. V dropped 7 bases and J dropped 6 bases, with 13 bases sitting between them. This CDR3 is 12 amino acids long.

The chain is built from TRBV4-3 and TRBJ1-1; D is undetermined. V lost 0 bases and J 8 bases, leaving 13 bases between the germline ends. Germline-derived CDR1 and CDR2 are LGHNA and YSLEER. The CDR3 totals 14 residues. CDR3 sequence reads: CASSQDGMQQEAFF. Here the CDR3 DNA reads TGCGCCAGCAGCCAAGATGGAATGCAACAGGAAGCTTTCTTT.

V usage is TRBV7-9 and J usage is TRBJ1-1, with D hard to call. CDR3 length equals 14 residues. The V gene lost 3 bases and the J gene lost 5 bases, with 13 bases spanning the gap. Germline-derived CDR1 and CDR2 are SEHNR and FQNEAQ (reference sequence). The CDR3 here is CASSFLNRGTEAFF. The CDR3 bases are TGTGCCAGCAGCTTTCTTAACCGGGGAACTGAAGCTTTCTTT.

The V call is TRBV5-1, the J call TRBJ1-2; 8 nucleotides line up with TRBD1. V lost 0 bases, J lost 7 bases, and 8 bases stayed unmatched. CDR3 length: 15 residues. CDR1 is SGHRS and CDR2 is YFSETQ in the germline V gene. CDR3 in amino acids: CASSLGGRGHGGYTF. The CDR3 DNA follows: TGCGCCAGCAGCTTGGGCGGCAGGGGGCACGGTGGCTACACCTTC.

The CDR3 is CASGGTAGTEAFF. CDR3 DNA sequence: TGTGCCAGTGGGGGGACAGCAGGGACTGAAGCTTTCTTT. The J gene is TRBJ1-1, the V gene TRBV19; 7 bases are a match to TRBD1. This CDR3 has 13 residues. V was clipped by 8 bases and J by 5 bases; unmatched bases: 8. In germline, CDR1 is LNHDA, CDR2 SQIVND (reference sequence).

V and J are TRBV2 and TRBJ2-1; 8 positions agree with TRBD1. The germline CDR1 and CDR2 sequences are SNHLY and FYNNEI. V dropped 1 base and J dropped 4; count of bases not matched to a gene: 3. The CDR3 spans 15 residues. As DNA, the CDR3 is TGTGCCAGCAGTGAAGGGCAGGGGGCTTACAATGAGCAGTTCTTC. Protein: CASSEGQGAYNEQFF.

CDR3 region: CASTNPDTDKHF. The CDR3 nucleotides read TGTGCCAGCACTAACCCCGACACGGACAAGCATTTT. The V and J genes are TRBV6-5 and TRBJ1-5, with D maybe TRBD1 (5 bases). The CDR3 loop spans 12 amino acids. The V gene's germline CDR1 is MNHEY and CDR2 SVGAGI. Trimming shortened V by 7 bases and J by 14 bases, and 18 bases separated the two germline ends.

The gene calls are TRBV9 and TRBJ2-2, with TRBD1 matching over 7 bases. Germline CDR1 and CDR2: SGDLS and YYNGEE. CDR3 length: 15 residues. V gave up 4 bases and J gave up 1 base; unmatched junction bases: 4. In DNA form, the CDR3 reads TGTGCCAGCAGCCCGCGACAGGGGAACACCGGGGAGCTGTTTTTT. Its translation is CASSPRQGNTGELFF.